This T cell receptor beta chain was sequenced for a study of blood T cell repertoires in COVID-19. Study-level information: The analysed material was cDNA or gDNA that came from T cells, B-cell-depleted T cells, or PBMCs.

The table came from immunoSEQ multiplex PCR; TCRdb's copy has only in-frame clones and leaves some out. The sample lists fewer than 300,000 clones, around 90% seen once, with 0.99% in the top ten. V lost 7 bases, J lost 6 bases, and 4 bases stayed unmatched. The length of the CDR3 is 12 residues. The sequenced sample was peripheral blood. The J gene is TRBJ2-3, the V gene TRBV12-3 or TRBV12-4, with 7 bases that match TRBD2. The clonotype originates from a woman in her forties who had recovered from COVID-19. CDR3 bases: TGTGCCAGCACCTTGGGGGGGGATACGCAGTATTTT. Its protein is CASTLGGDTQYF.